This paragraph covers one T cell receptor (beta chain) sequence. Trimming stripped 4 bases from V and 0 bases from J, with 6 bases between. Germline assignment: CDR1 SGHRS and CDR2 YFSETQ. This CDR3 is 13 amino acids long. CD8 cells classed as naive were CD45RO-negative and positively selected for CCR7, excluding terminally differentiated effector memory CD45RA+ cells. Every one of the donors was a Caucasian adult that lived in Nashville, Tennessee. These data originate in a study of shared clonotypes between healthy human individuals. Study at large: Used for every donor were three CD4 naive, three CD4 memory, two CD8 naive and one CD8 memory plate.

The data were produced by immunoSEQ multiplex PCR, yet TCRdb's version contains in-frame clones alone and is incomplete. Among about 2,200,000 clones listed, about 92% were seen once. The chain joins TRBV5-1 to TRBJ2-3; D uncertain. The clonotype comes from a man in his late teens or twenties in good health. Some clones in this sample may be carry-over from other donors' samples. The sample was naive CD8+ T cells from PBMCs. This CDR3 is CASSPLSTDTQYF. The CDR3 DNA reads TGCGCCAGCAGCCCATTAAGCACAGATACGCAGTATTTT.